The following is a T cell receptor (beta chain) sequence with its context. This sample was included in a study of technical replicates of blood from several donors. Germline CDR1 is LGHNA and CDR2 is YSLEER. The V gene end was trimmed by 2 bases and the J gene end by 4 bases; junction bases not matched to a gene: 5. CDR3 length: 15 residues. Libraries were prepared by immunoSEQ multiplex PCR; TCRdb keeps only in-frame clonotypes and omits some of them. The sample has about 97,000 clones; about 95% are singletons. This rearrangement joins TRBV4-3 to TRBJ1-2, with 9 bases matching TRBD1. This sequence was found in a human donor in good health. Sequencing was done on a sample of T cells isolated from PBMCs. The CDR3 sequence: CASSQRTGVTYGYTF. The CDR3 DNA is TGCGCCAGCAGCCAACGGACAGGGGTAACCTATGGCTACACCTTC.